A single sample gave rise to the 8 T cell receptor beta chains below, sequenced in a study of blood T cell repertoires in COVID-19 (dated by TCRdb to 2018 to 2020). The receptor library was made with the immunoSEQ multiplex PCR assay. Entries here come from immuneACCESS through TCRdb and include only in-frame sequences with V and J called. Some clones fail to appear in such tables; in the studies checked, an unresolved V gene covers under half of the shortfall, and the cause of the remainder is unknown. This sample lists 60,000 to 95,000 clones; 87% were detected once. The ten most abundant clones make up roughly 6.1% of the sample. The sequenced sample was peripheral blood. Receptors were obtained from a woman in her fifties or sixties with acute or convalescent COVID-19.

This chain uses TRBV30 with TRBJ1-3, with D tentatively TRBD1 (6 bases). The CDR3 runs 14 residues. Per the germline V gene, CDR1 is GTSNPN and CDR2 is SVGIG (reference sequence). Trimming removed 5 bases at V and 4 bases at J, with 15 bases between. Here the CDR3 reads CAWGVGGAGNTIYF. The CDR3 coding sequence is TGTGCCTGGGGGGTAGGGGGAGCGGGAAACACCATATATTTT.

The V and J genes are TRBV7-9 and TRBJ1-2; 8 nucleotides align to TRBD1. This CDR3 spans 14 amino acids. Trimming removed 6 bases from V and 9 bases from J; junction bases left unmatched: 12. Germline loops: CDR1 SEHNR, CDR2 FQNEAQ (reference sequence). The CDR3 loop is CASRGTGQGNSYTF. The CDR3 DNA sequence: TGTGCCAGCAGGGGGACCGGACAGGGAAACAGCTACACCTTC.

This chain joins TRBV28 and TRBJ1-2; D might be TRBD1 (5 bases). The V and J ends lost 2 bases and 4 bases respectively, with 8 bases between them. CDR3 length: 13 amino acids. CDR1 MDHEN and CDR2 SYDVKM come from the germline V gene. Written as DNA, the CDR3 is TGTGCCAGCAGTTTAGGGACTCGCTATGGCTACACCTTC. Protein product: CASSLGTRYGYTF.

This rearrangement joins TRBV7-9 to TRBJ2-7; 11 nucleotides match TRBD1. This CDR3 contains 13 residues. Germline CDR1 reads SEHNR; CDR2 reads FQNEAQ (reference sequence). The J segment lost 6 bases and the V segment lost 7 bases, leaving 5 bases of the junction unmatched. The CDR3: CASTGQGAGEQYF. The CDR3 DNA follows: TGTGCCAGCACCGGACAGGGGGCGGGCGAGCAGTACTTC.

The chain carries TRBV3-1 (or the pseudogene TRBV3-2) and TRBJ2-1; D is ambiguous. The germline CDR1 and CDR2 sequences are LGHDT and YNNKEL (reference sequence). Trimming removed 0 bases from V and 7 bases from J, with 16 bases in between. The CDR3 contains 16 residues. CDR3 in amino acids: CASSQDLARLRNEQFF. In DNA, the CDR3 is TGTGCCAGCAGCCAAGATCTGGCTAGGCTTCGGAATGAGCAGTTCTTC.

This sequence joins TRBV5-4 and TRBJ2-1; TRBD2 agrees at 10 bases. CDR3 length: 14 amino acids. Per germline, CDR1 SGHNT and CDR2 YYREEE (reference sequence). Trimming cost V 3 bases and J 5 bases; bases outside gene matches: 2. This CDR3 reads CASSSTSGDNEQFF. The CDR3 nucleotides read TGTGCCAGCAGCTCTACTAGCGGGGACAATGAGCAGTTCTTC.

V gene TRBV6-5 combines with J gene TRBJ1-5; unclear D gene. Germline CDR1 and CDR2: MNHEY and SVGAGI. The CDR3 runs 13 residues. V was pared by 6 bases and J by 5 bases, with 11 bases between. The CDR3 spells CASSLGGYQPQHF. CDR3 coding DNA: TGTGCCAGCAGCCTGGGAGGATATCAGCCCCAGCATTTT.

V gene TRBV7-9 combines with J gene TRBJ2-1; TRBD1 might be the D (5 bases). Deletions cut 6 bases from V and 5 bases from J, with 11 bases between. The CDR3 spans 13 residues. Germline values: CDR1 SEHNR, CDR2 FQNEAQ (reference sequence). CDR3 protein: CASRTTGDNEQFF. In nucleotides, the CDR3 is TGTGCCAGCAGAACTACAGGAGACAATGAGCAGTTCTTC.